The 2 T cell receptor beta chains reported below all come from one sample, sequenced in a study of memory CD4+ T cells and cytomegalovirus serostatus. The sort gate was single viable CD3+CD4+CD8-CD45RO+ cells for memory CD4+ T cells. Measured with immunoSEQ multiplex PCR; TCRdb has only the in-frame clones, and not every one. This sample has under 55,000 clones; 60% to 85% occur once, and the top ten carry 1.3% to 1.5%. Sequenced: memory CD4+ T cells from blood. The receptors stem from an adult in good health and CMV-seropositive.

This chain links TRBV5-1 with TRBJ2-7, with D possibly matching TRBD2 (6 bases). This CDR3 contains 16 residues. Trimming removed 7 bases at V and 4 bases at J, with 24 bases between. Germline CDR1 reads SGHRS; CDR2 reads YFSETQ. In DNA form, the CDR3 reads TGCGCCAGCCAAGATGAAGGGAGTTCTGGGGGGTACGAGCAGTACTTC. This encodes CASQDEGSSGGYEQYF.

V is TRBV19 and J is TRBJ2-5, with 13 positions matching TRBD2. J lost 2 bases, V lost 5 bases, and 2 bases had no gene match. CDR3 length: 15 amino acids. Germline CDR1 LNHDA, CDR2 SQIVND (reference sequence). CDR3 coding DNA: TGTGCCAGTAGTCGACTAGCGGGAGGTCAAGAGACCCAGTACTTC. Its protein product is CASSRLAGGQETQYF.